These T cell receptor beta chains were read from a single sample in a study of cytomegalovirus exposure and HLA in healthy donors. Profiling relied on immunoSEQ multiplex PCR, and the TCRdb table lists in-frame clones only, not all of them. This sample carries 150,000 or so clones, approximately 80% of them seen once, and the ten largest clones take 2% to 2.5%. The sample consisted of PBMCs. All receptors come from a man aged 45-60 years in good health and CMV-seronegative. The conserved cysteine and the conserved F or W are not part of the CDR3 here.

V gene	J gene	CDR3 protein
TRBV29-1	TRBJ2-5	SVDGGTGGETQY
TRBV6-5	TRBJ1-1	ASSLDRGLTRTEAF
TRBV18	TRBJ2-5	ASSPGLAVGKETQY
TRBV29-1	TRBJ1-2	SVETGTNYGYT
TRBV5-1	TRBJ1-1	ASSPQEGDTEAF
TRBV18	TRBJ2-5	ASSPPGATQETQY
TRBV27	TRBJ2-4	ASSSDRAYIQY
TRBV6-5	TRBJ1-1	ASRPQGFEEAF
TRBV14	TRBJ2-1	ASRPETGNNEQF
TRBV2	TRBJ1-4	ASSEIQSNEKLF
TRBV9	TRBJ2-2	ASKEKQAGELF
TRBV5-6	TRBJ2-1	ASSGGLAGVANEQF
TRBV19	TRBJ2-1	ASSIKLAAYNEQF
TRBV10-1	TRBJ2-1	ASSKTSGRVYNEQF
TRBV11-2	TRBJ2-1	ASTLSEGTRLNNEQF
TRBV5-1	TRBJ2-5	ASSTGTGTETQY
TRBV28	TRBJ1-4	ASSFRDRVNEKLF
TRBV6-4	TRBJ2-3	ASSDGGVSTDTQY
TRBV18	TRBJ1-2	ASSPGRANYGYT